Detailed here is one T cell receptor beta chain. This clone was seen only a few times. Its antigen is currently not known. Base qualities are not recorded, but no much larger clone differs from it by a single base. According to the study, the label for this sample's time point signals: baseline before first vaccination. The vaccinee samples were drawn from two UK trials, COV001 and COV002, one of which was a single-blind randomized controlled phase 2/3 trial testing AZD1222 (ChAdOx1 nCoV-19) in healthy adults. For TCRbeta chain sequencing, PBMC samples from trial participants were taken at day 0 and at day 28 after the second dose. The CDR3 regions of human TCRbeta chains were subjected to immunosequencing. The paper's processing steps were these. Repertoire TCRs were checked for matches against a reference library of SARS-CoV-2-specific TCRs that had been generated using the MIRA antigen-specificity platform. Breadth was defined as the fraction of unique TCRs that were SARS-CoV-2-associated, and depth was defined as the fraction of total T cells that were SARS-CoV-2-associated. Using the MIRA data, every spike-specific TCR was mapped to the spike region that the TCR reacted to and assigned to either a CD4 or a CD8 class. Log10-transformed breadth and depth values were compared by one-way ANOVA with Sidak's multiple comparisons tests. TCRdb retrieved this table from immuneACCESS and kept in-frame rearrangements only. Not all clones are present; in checked studies, unresolved V genes account for under half, and no reason is known for the remainder. V, J and clone size are taken as reported in that table, and D and trimming were inferred from the DNA itself. A total of 130,000 to 150,000 clones appear in this sample, about nine tenths of them only once. The ten largest account for about 3.5% of the sample.

V is reduced by 1 base and J by 5 bases, leaving a spacing of 14 bases between them. CDR1 and CDR2, per the germline V gene, are SGHTA and FQGNSA. The CDR3 contains 15 residues, cysteine and phenylalanine counted. Solely the CDR3 DNA is kept, with 45 bases framed from the first base. The data originate from a study of T cell responses to AZD1222 COVID-19 vaccine (dated by TCRdb to the early 2020s). Study-level background: AZD1222 recipients given second doses at about 4 weeks or at about 12 weeks were pooled, since spike-specific TCR depth and breadth were not found to differ between the two schedules. TCR sequencing was performed for roughly 250 trial participants, of whom 200 to 210 were given two doses of AZD1222 and some 26 were given two doses of MenACWY control vaccine. Enrollment into the trials was organized by age into subgroups of 18-55, 56-69 and 70-plus years, and those subgroups contained approximately 150, 30 and 60 TCR-sequenced participants, respectively. The full study reports these points: In the small 56-69-year group, the increase in depth fell short of significance, most likely because of low power. Because no samples from the day 14 peak response were available, repertoires could be characterized only after the peak T cell response. Reportedly, close to half of the unique spike-specific TCRs recognized epitopes lying outside the regions that are mutated in the B.1.351 and B.1.1.7 variants. Spike-specific TCR breadth and depth rose significantly after two AZD1222 doses compared with day 0 and with MenACWY recipients. Participants were mostly white British and included more females than males, and it was suggested by the authors that clonal diversity may have been underestimated. Conclusions about previously exposed vaccinees are limited because only a handful of AZD1222 recipients were SARS-CoV-2 seropositive at baseline. Vaccine-associated CD4 TCRs spanned the whole spike protein, with dominant responses in regions 160-218 and 743-854.

Rearrangement joined TRBV7-2 to TRBJ1-2; a tentative D call is TRBD1 (6 bases match). The TCR sequence derives from an adult in good health. Here the sequenced sample was peripheral blood, taken on day 0 of AZD1222 vaccination. At the DNA level, the sequence is TGTGCCAGCAGCTTAGTACGCGGGCAGGGGTATGGCTACACCTTC. This gives the protein CASSLVRGQGYGYTF.